This entry lists 26 T cell receptor beta chains sequenced from one sample in a study of neurological immune-mediated disorders (dated by TCRdb to about 2019). To prepare the library, 5' RACE was applied. The instrument was an Illumina HiSeq 2500. TCRdb reprocessed the public reads (quality trimming at Q25 with fastp, clone calling with MiXCR) and kept in-frame beta chains. Each CDR3 protein appears once, grouped with its most common genes and DNA. In this sample the table shows about 41,000 distinct CDR3 sequences, about 15% of which occur a single time. The ten largest clones capture approximately 3.6% of the sample. The material sequenced was CD4+ T cells from blood. These receptors originate from an older woman with HTLV-1-associated myelopathy (HAM/TSP).

The table lists this clonotype with many counts. The rearrangement joins TRBV20-1 to TRBJ1-6, with D possibly TRBD1 on 5 matching bases. CDR1 is DFQATT, CDR2 SNEGSKA, per germline (reference sequence). V lost 6 bases and J lost 4, with 16 bases in between. The CDR3 loop spans 15 amino acids. The CDR3 bases are TGCAGTGCCCCGGGGCCGGGCCTTTATAATTCACCCCTCCACTTT. Translated: CSAPGPGLYNSPLHF.

This clonotype was counted at least ten times. V gene TRBV20-1 combines with J gene TRBJ1-5; D not certain. Germline CDR1 reads DFQATT; CDR2 reads SNEGSKA (reference sequence). The CDR3 consists of 15 residues. Trimming took 5 bases from V and 4 from J, leaving 18 bases between them. The CDR3 region has the DNA TGCAGTGCTTCCGAAGAGGGTTTTGGAAATCAGCCCCAGCATTTT. It encodes CSASEEGFGNQPQHF.

The sample holds many counts of this clonotype. The chain links TRBV7-2 to TRBJ2-3; TRBD2 agrees at 8 bases. Germline CDR1 and CDR2: SGHTA and FQGNSA. Losses at the gene ends were 1 base for V and 4 bases for J; bases not matched to a gene: 10. There are 17 residues in the CDR3. DNA of the CDR3: TGTGCCAGCAGCTTAGTCGCGGGGGGCTTAGATTCAGATACGCAGTATTTT. Its translation is CASSLVAGGLDSDTQYF. Looking up the rest from reference TRBV7-2 and TRBJ2-3 gives the full variable domain: GAGVSQSPSNKVTEKGKDVELRCDPISGHTALYWYRQSLGQGLEFLIYFQGNSAPDKSGLPSDRFSAERTGGSVSTLTIQRTQQEDSAVYLCASSLVAGGLDSDTQYFGPGTRLTVL.

This clonotype was observed at least ten times. J is TRBJ1-5 and V is TRBV18, with D tentatively TRBD1 (6 bases). This CDR3 contains 14 residues. Trimming pared 4 bases from V and 4 bases from J, leaving 11 bases between. Germline V CDR1 and CDR2: KGHSH, LQKENI. The CDR3 loop is CASSQGQPNQPQHF. In nucleotides, the CDR3 is TGTGCCAGCTCACAGGGACAACCAAATCAGCCCCAGCATTTT.

This clonotype is classed as medium-sized. The chain joins TRBV12-3 or TRBV12-4 to TRBJ1-1; a possible D gene is TRBD1 (5 bases). This CDR3 spans 14 amino acids. The V and J ends lost 5 bases and 3 bases respectively, with 13 bases between them. CDR3 sequence (DNA): TGTGCCAGCAGTACCCCGGGGGGATACACTGAAGCTTTCTTT. This translates into CASSTPGGYTEAFF.

In its sample, this clonotype was seen many times. The genes are TRBV29-1 and TRBJ1-2, with unresolved D. V was clipped by 4 bases and J by 3 bases, with 12 bases between them. CDR1 is SQVTM and CDR2 is ANQGSEA in the germline V gene. The CDR3 runs 13 residues. As DNA, the CDR3 is TGCAGCGTTGTTCACCAGGTGGACTATGGCTACACCTTC. Residues: CSVVHQVDYGYTF.

The rearrangement joins TRBV29-1 to TRBJ2-1; 10 nucleotides agree with TRBD2. In germline, CDR1 is SQVTM, CDR2 ANQGSEA. Losses at the gene ends were 5 bases for V and 4 bases for J; bases not matched to a gene: 11. This CDR3 spans 16 amino acids. CDR3 nucleotides: TGCAGCGTTTGGGGCCTAGCGGGAGCCGGGTACAATGAGCAGTTCTTC. It translates to CSVWGLAGAGYNEQFF.

This chain links TRBV20-1 with TRBJ2-7; 9 bases fit TRBD1. V dropped 6 bases and J dropped 5; count of bases not matched to a gene: 11. This CDR3 has 14 amino acids. Germline V CDR1 and CDR2: DFQATT, SNEGSKA (reference sequence). The CDR3 coding sequence is TGCAGTGCAATTCCCGGGACAGGGACGCACGAGCAGTACTTC. It specifies CSAIPGTGTHEQYF.

In its sample, this clonotype was seen many times. The V and J genes are TRBV5-5 and TRBJ1-2; 8 nucleotides line up with TRBD1. Germline CDR1 is SGHKS and CDR2 is YYEKEE (reference sequence). The V and J ends lost 4 bases and 5 bases, in that order; junction bases with no gene match: 10. The CDR3 is 15 amino acids. The CDR3 region is CASSRQGLGQYGYTF. The CDR3 DNA reads TGTGCCAGCAGCCGACAGGGGTTGGGCCAATATGGCTACACCTTC. Full variable domain (rest looked up from reference TRBV5-5 and TRBJ1-2): DAGVTQSPTHLIKTRGQQVTLRCSPISGHKSVSWYQQVLGQGPQFIFQYYEKEERGRGNFPDRFSARQFPNYSSELNVNALLLGDSALYLCASSRQGLGQYGYTFGSGTRLTVV.

There are many counts of this clonotype. The chain links TRBV5-1 to TRBJ1-2, with D possibly being TRBD1 (5 bases). CDR1 is SGHRS and CDR2 is YFSETQ in the germline V gene. V was pared by 2 bases and J by 6 bases, with 8 bases between. The CDR3 has 12 amino acids. The DNA for the CDR3 is TGCGCCAGCAGCTTCCAGGGCGATGGCTACACCTTC. Translation: CASSFQGDGYTF.

The chain combines TRBV10-2 with TRBJ2-5; D gene unclear. The CDR3 contains 11 residues. Trimming shortened V by 0 bases and J by 5 bases, and 1 base separated the two germline ends. Germline-derived CDR1 and CDR2 are WSHSY and SAAADI. The CDR3 sequence: CASSESETQYF. CDR3 bases: TGCGCCAGCAGTGAGTCGGAGACCCAGTACTTC.

At least ten counts were recorded for this clonotype. The V gene is TRBV10-3, the J gene TRBJ1-1, with TRBD1 matching over 7 bases. The ends lost 4 bases at V and 4 bases at J; junction bases unmatched: 6. CDR3 size: 14 residues. CDR1 ENHRY and CDR2 SYGVKD come from the germline V gene. The CDR3 bases are TGTGCCATCAGTGCCCAGGGGGGAGCCACTGAAGCTTTCTTT. The encoded protein is CAISAQGGATEAFF.

This clonotype was counted at least ten times. The J gene is TRBJ2-2, the V gene TRBV10-2; 8 bases match TRBD2. The CDR3 sequence is 15 residues long. CDR1 is WSHSY, CDR2 SAAADI, per germline. Trimming cost V 4 bases and J 7 bases; bases outside gene matches: 8. The CDR3 nucleotides are TGCGCCAGCAGTGGGGCGGGGGGCGCAAACGGGGAGCTGTTTTTT. This sequence encodes CASSGAGGANGELFF.

This clonotype was found many times. The rearrangement links TRBV5-1 to TRBJ1-3, with D tentatively TRBD1 (5 bases). Per germline, CDR1 SGHRS and CDR2 YFSETQ. V gave up 4 bases and J gave up 2 bases, with 10 bases separating them. This CDR3 region has 14 residues. The CDR3 here is CASSRGEAGNTIYF. DNA for the CDR3: TGCGCCAGCAGCAGAGGGGAGGCTGGAAACACCATATATTTT.

In its sample, this clonotype was seen many times. The J gene is TRBJ2-1, the V gene TRBV29-1; possible D gene TRBD1, 5 bases. V lost 3 bases, J lost 7 bases, and 16 bases lay in between. The germline V gene has CDR1 SQVTM and CDR2 ANQGSEA. The length of the CDR3 is 14 residues. CDR3 loop: CSVDRSAGRNEQFF. CDR3 nucleotides: TGCAGCGTTGACCGATCGGCAGGGCGGAATGAGCAGTTCTTC.

At least ten counts were recorded for this clonotype. This chain joins TRBV5-1 and TRBJ2-1; 7 bases agree with TRBD1. The trim removed 2 bases at V and 3 bases at J, leaving 8 bases unmatched. The CDR3 totals 16 residues. The germline V gene has CDR1 SGHRS and CDR2 YFSETQ. The CDR3 loop is CASSLAPGQSYNEQFF. CDR3 bases: TGCGCCAGCAGCTTAGCACCGGGACAGAGCTACAATGAGCAGTTCTTC.

This clonotype was counted many times. The V gene is TRBV6-2 or TRBV6-3, the J gene TRBJ2-4, with 10 bases matching TRBD2. Germline CDR1 MNHEY, CDR2 SVGEGT. CDR3 length: 17 amino acids. Trimming removed 2 bases from V and 0 bases from J; junction bases left unmatched: 4. CDR3 nucleotides: TGTGCCAGCAGTTACGACAGCGGGGGGGGAGCCAAAAACATTCAGTACTTC. It encodes CASSYDSGGGAKNIQYF.

This clonotype was seen at least ten times. As DNA, the CDR3 is TGTGCCAGCAGCCACGGCAGGGGCGGTCAGCCCCAGCATTTT. It is translated as CASSHGRGGQPQHF. V is TRBV4-2 and J is TRBJ1-5, with D possibly TRBD1 on 6 matching bases. The CDR3 is made up of 14 amino acids. Trimming stripped 3 bases from V and 6 bases from J, with 12 bases between. Germline V lookup: CDR1 LGHNA, CDR2 YNFKEQ.

This clonotype was detected only a few times. The chain combines TRBV20-1 with TRBJ1-5; tentatively, D is TRBD1 (5 bases). Trimming left V 6 bases short and J 5 bases short, with 17 bases between. Germline CDR1 reads DFQATT; CDR2 reads SNEGSKA (reference sequence). This CDR3 spans 14 amino acids. CDR3 DNA: TGCAGTGCCAACGGAGACAGCCTTTATCAGCCCCAGCATTTT. This sequence encodes CSANGDSLYQPQHF.

This sequence joins TRBV28 and TRBJ2-1; tentatively, D is TRBD2 (6 bases). The CDR3 is 16 residues long. Germline lookup yields CDR1 MDHEN and CDR2 SYDVKM. V was cut by 6 bases and J by 0 bases, with 15 bases left in between. The CDR3 nucleotides read TGTGCCAGCAGCTCGACCGACGGGAGCTCCTACAATGAGCAGTTCTTC. Translation gives CASSSTDGSSYNEQFF.

At least ten counts were recorded for this clonotype. The chain has TRBV20-1 and TRBJ2-1, with 9 bases matching TRBD2. The germline gives CDR1 DFQATT, CDR2 SNEGSKA (reference sequence). Losses at the gene ends were 5 bases for V and 9 bases for J; bases not matched to a gene: 14. This CDR3 is built from 15 residues. The chain's CDR3 is CSAWRLADPPTEQFF. The CDR3 bases are TGCAGTGCTTGGAGACTAGCGGACCCCCCTACTGAGCAGTTCTTC.

In this sample, this clonotype turned up many times. The chain carries TRBV7-2 and TRBJ2-2; TRBD1 aligns across 9 bases. Trimming removed 5 bases from V and 6 bases from J; junction bases left unmatched: 10. The CDR3 contains 16 residues. The germline V gene encodes CDR1 SGHTA and CDR2 FQGNSA. CDR3 loop: CASSEVGTGPPGELFF. The CDR3 bases are TGTGCCAGCAGCGAAGTCGGGACAGGGCCCCCCGGGGAGCTGTTTTTT.

This clonotype has at least ten counts. V and J are TRBV5-1 and TRBJ2-1; a possible D gene is TRBD1 (5 bases). The length of the CDR3 is 14 residues. Deletions cut 6 bases from V and 7 bases from J, with 17 bases between. Germline assignment: CDR1 SGHRS and CDR2 YFSETQ. This CDR3 is CASTESSGWNEQFF. The CDR3 DNA follows: TGCGCCAGCACCGAAAGCTCAGGGTGGAATGAGCAGTTCTTC.

At least ten counts were recorded for this clonotype. V usage is TRBV5-1 and J usage is TRBJ2-5, with D uncertain. Trimming removed 0 bases at V and 2 bases at J, with 5 bases between. From germline, CDR1 is SGHRS and CDR2 YFSETQ. This CDR3 has 13 amino acids. CDR3 bases: TGCGCCAGCAGCTTGGATAGTCAAGAGACCCAGTACTTC. Its translation: CASSLDSQETQYF. The entire variable domain, with the rest obtained from reference TRBV5-1 and TRBJ2-5, is as follows: KAGVTQTPRYLIKTRGQQVTLSCSPISGHRSVSWYQQTPGQGLQFLFEYFSETQRNKGNFPGRFSGRQFSNSRSEMNVSTLELGDSALYLCASSLDSQETQYFGPGTRLLVL.

This clonotype was recorded at least ten times. J is TRBJ2-3 and V is TRBV20-1, with D uncertain. This CDR3 spans 13 amino acids. Germline assignment: CDR1 DFQATT and CDR2 SNEGSKA (reference sequence). Deletions cut 6 bases from V and 0 bases from J, with 10 bases between. The CDR3, as DNA: TGCAGTGCCTTCGATCAAAGCACAGATACGCAGTATTTT. Amino acid sequence: CSAFDQSTDTQYF.

This clonotype was counted ten times or more. In DNA, the CDR3 is TGTGCCAGCAGCTTCGCAGGGACTAATGAAAAACTGTTTTTT. Encoded protein: CASSFAGTNEKLFF. The rearrangement joins TRBV7-9 to TRBJ1-4; D might be TRBD1 (5 bases). The germline gives CDR1 SEHNR, CDR2 FQNEAQ (reference sequence). This CDR3 has 14 residues. Trimming pared 3 bases from V and 2 bases from J, leaving 7 bases between.